Detailed here is one T cell receptor (beta chain). The CDR3 spans 14 residues. Unmatched junction bases numbered 3, after V lost 6 bases and J lost 3 bases. Germline V gene sequence: CDR1 ENHRY, CDR2 SYGVKD. This sample was taken from a study of blood T cell repertoires in COVID-19. About the study: The United States, Italy and Spain provided the acute and convalescent COVID-19 samples.

Per the authors' pipeline: From reference gene primer amplification, estimates of nucleated cell counts were derived. TCRdb's table, derived via immunoSEQ multiplex PCR, lists solely in-frame clones and lacks some. D and trimming come from the DNA, and the V and J calls and clone size come from that table. The data hold 180,000 or so clones, with roughly 84% observed a single time. The chain couples TRBV10-3 to TRBJ1-4; the match to TRBD1 covers 8 bases. The sample comprised PBMCs or T cells enriched from blood (not recorded which). The receptor comes from a woman aged 60-75 years who had recovered from COVID-19. The CDR3 DNA follows: TGTGCCATCAGCGGGACAGGACCTAATGAAAAACTGTTTTTT. It translates to CAISGTGPNEKLFF.